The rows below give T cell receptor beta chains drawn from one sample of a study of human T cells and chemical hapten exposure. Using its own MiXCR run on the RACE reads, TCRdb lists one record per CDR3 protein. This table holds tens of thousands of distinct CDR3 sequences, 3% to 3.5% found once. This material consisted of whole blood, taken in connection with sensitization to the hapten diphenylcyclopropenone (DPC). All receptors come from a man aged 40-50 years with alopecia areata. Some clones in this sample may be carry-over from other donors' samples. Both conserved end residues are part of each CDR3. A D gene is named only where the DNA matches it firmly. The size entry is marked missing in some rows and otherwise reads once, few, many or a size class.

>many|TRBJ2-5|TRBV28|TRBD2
TGTGCCAGCCGACTAGCGGGGCAAGAGACCCAGTACTTC
CASRLAGQETQYF
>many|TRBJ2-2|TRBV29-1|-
TGCAGCGTCCTAGCCTTGGGGGAGCTGTTTTTT
CSVLALGELFF
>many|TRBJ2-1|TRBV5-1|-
TGCGCCAGCAGCTTGATGCGGGTTGCCAATGAGCAGTTCTTC
CASSLMRVANEQFF
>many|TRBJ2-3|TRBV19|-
TGTGCCAGTAGTTACGGACAGTCATACACAGATACGCAGTATTTT
CASSYGQSYTDTQYF
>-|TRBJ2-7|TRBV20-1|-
TGCAGTGCTAGAGATTATAAAAGTATGGCCGAGGGGGAGCAGTACTTC
CSARDYKSMAEGEQYF
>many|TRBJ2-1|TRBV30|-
TGTGCCTGGAGTGTTGGGCGAGGACCCTACAATGAGCAGTTCTTC
CAWSVGRGPYNEQFF
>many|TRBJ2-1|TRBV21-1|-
TGTGCCAGCAGCAAAAACCCCCGACTAGCGGGAGTCCCTGATGAGCAGTTCTTC
CASSKNPRLAGVPDEQFF
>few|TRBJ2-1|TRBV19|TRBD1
TGTGCCAGTAGTTTCCGGGACAGGGTTGGGAATGAGCAGTTCTTC
CASSFRDRVGNEQFF
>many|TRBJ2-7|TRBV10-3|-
TGTGCCATCCGTAACGGGGGCTCCTACGAGCAGTACTTC
CAIRNGGSYEQYF
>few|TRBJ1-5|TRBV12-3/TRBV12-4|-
TGTGCCAGCAGTTTCAGGGTGGGTCAGCCCCAGCATTTT
CASSFRVGQPQHF
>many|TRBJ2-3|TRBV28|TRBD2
TGTGCCAGCAGTTTCTTCGGGGGACTAAGCACAGATACGCAGTATTTT
CASSFFGGLSTDTQYF
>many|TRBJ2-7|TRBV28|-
TGTGCCAGCAGTCCGCAGGGGACTTTCCTCTACGAGCAGTACTTC
CASSPQGTFLYEQYF
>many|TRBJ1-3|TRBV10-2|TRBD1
TGCGCCAGCAGTCCGACAGGGGATGCCATATATTTT
CASSPTGDAIYF
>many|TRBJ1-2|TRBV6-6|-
TGTGCCAGCAGGCCCCAGGGAAATAACTATGGCTACACCTTC
CASRPQGNNYGYTF
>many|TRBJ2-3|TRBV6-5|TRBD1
TGTGCCAGCAGTACCGGGACAGGGATTTATACGCAGTATTTT
CASSTGTGIYTQYF
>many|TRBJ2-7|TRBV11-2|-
TGTGCCAGCAGGTCCACGAGGAACCTCGAGCAGTACTTC
CASRSTRNLEQYF
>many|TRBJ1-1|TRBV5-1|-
TGCGCCAGCAGCCCCCAGGGTAACACTGAAGCTTTCTTT
CASSPQGNTEAFF
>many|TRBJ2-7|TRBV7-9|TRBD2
TGTGCCAGCAGCTCCAATATGCAGGGGAACGGGAGGGACGAGCAGTACTTC
CASSSNMQGNGRDEQYF
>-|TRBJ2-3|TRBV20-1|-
TGCAGTGCTAGAGGCCTAGCCACAGATACGCAGTATTTT
CSARGLATDTQYF
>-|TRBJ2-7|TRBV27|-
TGTGCCAGCAGGTCCGGGCAGGAGGCCTACGAGCAGTACTTC
CASRSGQEAYEQYF
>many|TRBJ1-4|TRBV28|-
TGTGCCAGCAGTTTTATCGACGGTATTATGTTTTTT
CASSFIDGIMFF
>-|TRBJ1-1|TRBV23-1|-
TGCGCCAGCAGTCAATCCAAGGGGAGGAACACTGAAGCTTTCTTT
CASSQSKGRNTEAFF
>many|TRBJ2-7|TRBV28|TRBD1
TGTGCCAGCAGTCTGGGACAGTTCTCCTACGAGCAGTACTTC
CASSLGQFSYEQYF
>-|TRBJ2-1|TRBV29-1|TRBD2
TGCAGCGTTGAGATGTTGGGACTAGCCTCTCCGTTTCCCTTC
CSVEMLGLASPFPF
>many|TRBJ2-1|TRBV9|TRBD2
TGTGCCAGCAGCGTAGGGGAGGGGACGGGATCCAATGAGCAGTTCTTC
CASSVGEGTGSNEQFF
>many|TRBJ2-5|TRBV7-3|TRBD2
TGTGCCAGCAGCTTAAATAGCGGGAGGCAAGAGACCCAGTACTTC
CASSLNSGRQETQYF
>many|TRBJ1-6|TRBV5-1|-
TGCGCCAGCAGCTTAAACAGGGATAATTCACCCCTCCACTTT
CASSLNRDNSPLHF
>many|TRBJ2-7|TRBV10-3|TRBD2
TGTGCCATCAGTGAGTCAATCGGGGCTAGCGGGAGCTACGAGCAGTACTTC
CAISESIGASGSYEQYF
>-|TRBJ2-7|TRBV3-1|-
TGTGCCAGCAGCCACAAGGGCCCGCTGGAGCAGTACTTC
CASSHKGPLEQYF
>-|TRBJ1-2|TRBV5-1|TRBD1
TGCGCCAGCAGCCACGGGACAGGGGAGCGTGGCTACACCTTC
CASSHGTGERGYTF
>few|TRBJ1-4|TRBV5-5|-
TGTGCCAGCAGCTCCCGGGGATTTAATGAAAAACTGTTTTTT
CASSSRGFNEKLFF